These 7 T cell receptor beta chains share one sample of origin, sequenced in a study of T-cell reconstitution after alpha-beta-depleted transplantation in children. It was with unique molecular identifiers that the TCRbeta library was prepared. Via MiXCR, TCRdb re-called the PCR reads, giving one row per CDR3 protein. The sample lists 750,000 to 950,000 distinct CDR3 sequences; around 15% were seen once. The sample here was PBMCs, mostly from graft donor cells, taken 360 days after TCRalphabeta/CD19-depleted stem cell transplant. The receptors stem from a male patient between 10 and 17 years old who had a stem cell transplant for acute lymphoblastic leukemia, so the T cells may come from the graft donor.

The chain is built from TRBV10-3 and TRBJ2-4; D gene uncertain. With 3 bases removed from V and 12 bases from J, the gap between germline ends came to 18 bases. The germline CDR1 and CDR2 sequences are ENHRY and SYGVKD. There are 14 residues in the CDR3. CDR3 sequence reads: CAISDPLWAGPQYF. The DNA for the CDR3 is TGTGCCATCAGTGACCCCCTGTGGGCCGGACCTCAGTACTTC.

In its sample, this clonotype was seen a few times. The chain links TRBV12-3 or TRBV12-4 to TRBJ2-2, with a weak D call TRBD1 (6 bases). The CDR3 loop spans 12 amino acids. The germline V and J ends were trimmed by 10 bases and 5 bases, with 11 bases remaining between them. The DNA for the CDR3 is TGTGCCACCACAGGGAATACCGGGGAGCTGTTTTTT. Its protein product is CATTGNTGELFF.

The CDR3: CASMQGGSTDTQYF. CDR3 nucleotide sequence: TGCGCCAGCATGCAGGGCGGGAGTACAGATACGCAGTATTTT. The chain is built from TRBV5-1 and TRBJ2-3, with 7 positions matching TRBD2. The CDR3 loop spans 14 amino acids. Germline V gene sequence: CDR1 SGHRS, CDR2 YFSETQ. V was pared by 6 bases and J by 3 bases, with 7 bases of the junction left unmatched.

This clonotype was detected ten times or more. The chain uses TRBV19 and TRBJ2-1; 9 nucleotides agree with TRBD2. From germline, CDR1 is LNHDA and CDR2 SQIVND (reference sequence). Trimming at V came to 6 bases and at J to 7 bases, leaving 16 bases not matched to a gene. This CDR3 is 17 amino acids long. DNA for the CDR3: TGTGCCAGTAGCTTGGGCTCTCTAGCGGGAAAAGGTAATGAGCAGTTCTTC. Translating it yields CASSLGSLAGKGNEQFF.

The V and J genes are TRBV9 and TRBJ2-1; D ambiguous. V lost 5 bases to trimming and J lost 0 bases, with 12 bases between them. CDR3 length equals 15 residues. Germline V gives CDR1 SGDLS, CDR2 YYNGEE. The CDR3 DNA sequence: TGTGCCAGCAGTGGTCCGCCGAGCTCCTACAATGAGCAGTTCTTC. Amino acids: CASSGPPSSYNEQFF.

This chain joins TRBV10-1 and TRBJ2-2; tentatively, D is TRBD2 (5 bases). There are 14 residues in the CDR3. Deletions cut 6 bases from V and 7 bases from J, with 15 bases between. Germline loops: CDR1 WNHNN, CDR2 SYGVQD (reference sequence). CDR3 region: CASSWLAGGGELFF. CDR3 in DNA: TGCGCCAGCAGCTGGCTAGCCGGTGGCGGGGAGCTGTTTTTT.

This chain joins TRBV29-1 and TRBJ2-1, with D hard to call. The ends were cut back, 4 bases at V and 6 bases at J, with 13 bases in the middle. CDR3 size: 13 residues. Looked up from germline, CDR1 is SQVTM and CDR2 is ANQGSEA. Here the CDR3 reads CSVGPQQVNEQFF. The CDR3 bases are TGCAGCGTTGGGCCACAGCAGGTCAATGAGCAGTTCTTC.